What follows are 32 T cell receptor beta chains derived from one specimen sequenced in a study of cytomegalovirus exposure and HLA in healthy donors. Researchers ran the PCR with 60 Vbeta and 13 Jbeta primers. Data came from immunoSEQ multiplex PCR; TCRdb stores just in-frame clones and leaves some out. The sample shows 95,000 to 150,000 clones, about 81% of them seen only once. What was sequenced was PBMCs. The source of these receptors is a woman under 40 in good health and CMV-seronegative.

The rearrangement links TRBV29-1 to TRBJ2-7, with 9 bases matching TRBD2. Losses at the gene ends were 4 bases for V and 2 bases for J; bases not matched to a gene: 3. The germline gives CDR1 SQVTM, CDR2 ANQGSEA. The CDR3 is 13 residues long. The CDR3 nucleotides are TGCAGCGTTGTTGCTAGCGGGACCTACGAGCAGTACTTC. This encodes CSVVASGTYEQYF.

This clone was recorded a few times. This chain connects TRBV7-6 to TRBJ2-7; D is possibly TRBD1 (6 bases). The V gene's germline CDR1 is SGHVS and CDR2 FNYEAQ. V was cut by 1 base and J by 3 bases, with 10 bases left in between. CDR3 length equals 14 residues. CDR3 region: CASSLEQGVYEQYF. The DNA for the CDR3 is TGTGCCAGCAGCTTAGAACAGGGCGTCTACGAGCAGTACTTC.

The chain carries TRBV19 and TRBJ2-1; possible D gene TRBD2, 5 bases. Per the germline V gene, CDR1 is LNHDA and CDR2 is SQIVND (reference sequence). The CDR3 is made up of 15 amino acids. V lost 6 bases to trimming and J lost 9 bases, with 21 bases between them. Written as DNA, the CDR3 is TGTGCCAGTAGCGCTAGCCCCACTTCGGGTGTTGAGCAGTTCTTC. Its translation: CASSASPTSGVEQFF.

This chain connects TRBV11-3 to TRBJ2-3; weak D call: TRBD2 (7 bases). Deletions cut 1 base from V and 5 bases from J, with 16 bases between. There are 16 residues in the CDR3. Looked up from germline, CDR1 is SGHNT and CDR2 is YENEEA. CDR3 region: CASSLGVWGGGDTQYF. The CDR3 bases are TGTGCCAGCAGCTTAGGGGTATGGGGGGGCGGAGATACGCAGTATTTT.

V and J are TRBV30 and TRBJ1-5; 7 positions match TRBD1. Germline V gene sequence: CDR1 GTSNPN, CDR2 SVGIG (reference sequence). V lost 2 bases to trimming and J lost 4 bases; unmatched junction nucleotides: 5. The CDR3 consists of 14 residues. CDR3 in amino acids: CAWSRQQGNQPQHF. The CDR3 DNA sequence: TGTGCCTGGAGTCGCCAACAGGGGAATCAGCCCCAGCATTTT.

The CDR3 nucleotides are TGTGCCAGTAGTATCGAGGGCAGAGGTCAGCCCCAGCATTTT. Residues: CASSIEGRGQPQHF. The chain couples TRBV19 to TRBJ1-5; no clear D. Per the germline V gene, CDR1 is LNHDA and CDR2 is SQIVND (reference sequence). The germline V and J ends were trimmed by 3 bases and 6 bases, with 12 bases remaining between them. The CDR3 is made up of 14 amino acids.

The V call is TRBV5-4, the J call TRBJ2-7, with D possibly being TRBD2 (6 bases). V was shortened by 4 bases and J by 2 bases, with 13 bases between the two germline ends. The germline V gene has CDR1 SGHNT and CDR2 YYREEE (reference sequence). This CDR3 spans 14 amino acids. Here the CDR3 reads CASSQGTGAYEQYF. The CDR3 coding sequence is TGTGCCAGCAGCCAAGGGACTGGAGCCTACGAGCAGTACTTC.

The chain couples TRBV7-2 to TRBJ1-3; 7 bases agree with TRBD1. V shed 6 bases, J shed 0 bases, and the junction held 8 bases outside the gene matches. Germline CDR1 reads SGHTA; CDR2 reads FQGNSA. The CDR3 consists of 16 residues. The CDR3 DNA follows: TGTGCCAGCAGTTTTACAGGGGCCAGCTCTGGAAACACCATATATTTT. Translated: CASSFTGASSGNTIYF. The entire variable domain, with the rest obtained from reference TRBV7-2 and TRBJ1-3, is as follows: GAGVSQSPSNKVTEKGKDVELRCDPISGHTALYWYRQSLGQGLEFLIYFQGNSAPDKSGLPSDRFSAERTGGSVSTLTIQRTQQEDSAVYLCASSFTGASSGNTIYFGEGSWLTVV.

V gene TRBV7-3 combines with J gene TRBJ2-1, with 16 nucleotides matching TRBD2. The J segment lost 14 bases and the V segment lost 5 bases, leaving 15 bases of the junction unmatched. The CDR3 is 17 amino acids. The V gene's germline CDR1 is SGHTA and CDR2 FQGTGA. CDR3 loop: CASSPGIMGLAGGPKFF. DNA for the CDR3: TGTGCCAGCAGCCCAGGAATAATGGGACTAGCGGGGGGGCCCAAGTTCTTC. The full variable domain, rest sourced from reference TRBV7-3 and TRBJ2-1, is GAGVSQTPSNKVTEKGKYVELRCDPISGHTALYWYRQSLGQGPEFLIYFQGTGAADDSGLPNDRFFAVRPEGSVSTLKIQRTERGDSAVYLCASSPGIMGLAGGPKFFGPGTRLTVL.

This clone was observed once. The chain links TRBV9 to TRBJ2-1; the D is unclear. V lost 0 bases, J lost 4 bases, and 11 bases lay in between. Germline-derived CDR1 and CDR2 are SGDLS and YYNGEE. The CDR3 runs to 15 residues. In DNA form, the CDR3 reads TGTGCCAGCAGCGTAGCTGCGAGCCCTTACAATGAGCAGTTCTTC. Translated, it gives CASSVAASPYNEQFF. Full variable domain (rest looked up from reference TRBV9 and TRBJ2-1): DSGVTQTPKHLITATGQRVTLRCSPRSGDLSVYWYQQSLDQGLQFLIQYYNGEERAKGNILERFSAQQFPDLHSELNLSSLELGDSALYFCASSVAASPYNEQFFGPGTRLTVL.

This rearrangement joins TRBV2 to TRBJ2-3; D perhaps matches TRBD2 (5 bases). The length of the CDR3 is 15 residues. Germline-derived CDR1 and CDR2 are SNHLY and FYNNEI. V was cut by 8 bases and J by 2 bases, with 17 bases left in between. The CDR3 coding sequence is TGTGCCAGCCGGGGTTCGGGCGCCGCCACAGATACGCAGTATTTT. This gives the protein CASRGSGAATDTQYF.

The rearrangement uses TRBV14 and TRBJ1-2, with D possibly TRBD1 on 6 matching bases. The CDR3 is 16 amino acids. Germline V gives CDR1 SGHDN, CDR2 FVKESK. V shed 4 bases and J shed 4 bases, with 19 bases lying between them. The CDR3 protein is CASSLHDDRDTYGYTF. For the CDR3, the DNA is TGTGCCAGCAGCCTGCATGACGACCGGGACACCTATGGCTACACCTTC.

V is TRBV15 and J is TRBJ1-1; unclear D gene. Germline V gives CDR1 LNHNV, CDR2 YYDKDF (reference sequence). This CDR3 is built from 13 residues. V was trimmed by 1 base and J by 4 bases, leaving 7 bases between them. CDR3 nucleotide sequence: TGTGCCACCAGCAGAGTGGCCAGCACTGAAGCTTTCTTT. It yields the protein CATSRVASTEAFF.

This CDR3 is CASSDHQGGNTIYF. In nucleotides, the CDR3 is TGTGCCAGTAGTGACCACCAGGGTGGAAACACCATATATTTT. The rearrangement uses TRBV19 and TRBJ1-3; a possible D gene is TRBD1 (5 bases). In germline, CDR1 is LNHDA, CDR2 SQIVND (reference sequence). This CDR3 has 14 amino acids. The ends were cut back, 5 bases at V and 3 bases at J, with 11 bases in the middle.

Written as DNA, the CDR3 is TGTGCCAGCAGCTTAGCACAGGGCAATTACGAGCAGTACTTC. Translating it yields CASSLAQGNYEQYF. V usage is TRBV7-9 and J usage is TRBJ2-7; D may be TRBD1 (6 bases). CDR3 length: 14 residues. Trimming cost V 0 bases and J 4 bases, with 10 bases left between them. Germline V lookup: CDR1 SEHNR, CDR2 FQNEAQ (reference sequence).

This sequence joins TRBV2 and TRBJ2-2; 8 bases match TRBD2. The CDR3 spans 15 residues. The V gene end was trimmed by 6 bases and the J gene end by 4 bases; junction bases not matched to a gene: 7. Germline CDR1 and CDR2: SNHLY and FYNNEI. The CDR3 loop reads CASSRSGSVTGELFF. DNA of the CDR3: TGTGCCAGCAGCCGGAGCGGGAGCGTCACCGGGGAGCTGTTTTTT.

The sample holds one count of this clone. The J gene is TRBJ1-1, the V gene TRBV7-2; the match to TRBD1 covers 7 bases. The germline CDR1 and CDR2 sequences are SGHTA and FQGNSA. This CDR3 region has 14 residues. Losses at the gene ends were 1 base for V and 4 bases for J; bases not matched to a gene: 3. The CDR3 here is CASSLVTGSTEAFF. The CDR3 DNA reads TGTGCCAGCAGCTTAGTGACAGGGAGCACTGAAGCTTTCTTT.

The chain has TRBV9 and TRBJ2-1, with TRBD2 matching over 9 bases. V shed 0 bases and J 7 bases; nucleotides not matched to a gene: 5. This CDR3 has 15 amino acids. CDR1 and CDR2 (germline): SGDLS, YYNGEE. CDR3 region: CASSVGSGSGNEQFF. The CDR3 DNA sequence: TGTGCCAGCAGCGTAGGTAGCGGGAGTGGTAATGAGCAGTTCTTC.

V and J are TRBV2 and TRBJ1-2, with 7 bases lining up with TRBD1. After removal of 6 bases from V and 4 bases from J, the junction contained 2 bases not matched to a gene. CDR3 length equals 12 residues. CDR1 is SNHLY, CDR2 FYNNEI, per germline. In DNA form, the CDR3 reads TGTGCCAGCAGGGGGGACAGCTATGGCTACACCTTC. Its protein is CASRGDSYGYTF.

CDR3: CATSRDRQDTEAFF. The CDR3 DNA reads as TGTGCCACCAGCAGAGATCGTCAGGACACTGAAGCTTTCTTT. The V call is TRBV15, the J call TRBJ1-1, with D hard to call. CDR3 length: 14 residues. CDR1 is LNHNV and CDR2 is YYDKDF in the germline V gene (reference sequence). V gave up 0 bases and J gave up 3 bases, with 8 bases separating them.

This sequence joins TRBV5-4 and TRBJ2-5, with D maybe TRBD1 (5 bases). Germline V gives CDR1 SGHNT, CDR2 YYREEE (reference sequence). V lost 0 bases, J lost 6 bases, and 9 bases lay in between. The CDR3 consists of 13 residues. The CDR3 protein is CASSLDWGQTQYF. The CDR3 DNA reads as TGTGCCAGCAGCTTGGATTGGGGCCAGACCCAGTACTTC.

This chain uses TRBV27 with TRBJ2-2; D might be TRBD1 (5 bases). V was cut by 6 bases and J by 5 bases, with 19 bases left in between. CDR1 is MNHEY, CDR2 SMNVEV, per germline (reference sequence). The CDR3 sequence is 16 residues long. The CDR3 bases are TGTGCCAGCAGAAAAGTGGGGCCTAGTGGAACCGGGGAGCTGTTTTTT. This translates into CASRKVGPSGTGELFF.

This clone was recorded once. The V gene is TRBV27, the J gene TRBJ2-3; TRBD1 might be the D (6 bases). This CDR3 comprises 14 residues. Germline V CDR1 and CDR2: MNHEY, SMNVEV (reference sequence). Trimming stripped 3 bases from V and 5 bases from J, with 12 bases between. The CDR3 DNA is TGTGCCAGCAGTTTGGTAGCAGGGGTAGATACGCAGTATTTT. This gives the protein CASSLVAGVDTQYF.

The CDR3 DNA reads as TGTGCTAGTGCCTACGACAGGGAATACGAGCAGTACTTC. Amino acids: CASAYDREYEQYF. The rearrangement uses TRBV12-5 and TRBJ2-7; 7 nucleotides match TRBD1. Losses at the gene ends were 7 bases for V and 4 bases for J; bases not matched to a gene: 7. The germline V gene encodes CDR1 LGHNT and CDR2 FRNRAP. The CDR3 is 13 amino acids.

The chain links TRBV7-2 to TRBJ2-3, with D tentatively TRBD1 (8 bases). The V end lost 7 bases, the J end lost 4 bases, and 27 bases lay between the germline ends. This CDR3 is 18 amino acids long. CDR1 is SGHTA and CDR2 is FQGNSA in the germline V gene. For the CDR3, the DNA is TGTGCCAGCACAGCCACAGTAAGGAGGACAGGGAGGGCAGATACGCAGTATTTT. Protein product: CASTATVRRTGRADTQYF.

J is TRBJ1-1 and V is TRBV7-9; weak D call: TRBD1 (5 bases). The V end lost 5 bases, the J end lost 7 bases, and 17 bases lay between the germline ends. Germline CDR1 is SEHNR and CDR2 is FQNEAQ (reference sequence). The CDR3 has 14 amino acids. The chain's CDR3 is CASSPFRTNYEAFF. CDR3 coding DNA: TGTGCCAGCAGCCCTTTCAGGACAAATTATGAAGCTTTCTTT.

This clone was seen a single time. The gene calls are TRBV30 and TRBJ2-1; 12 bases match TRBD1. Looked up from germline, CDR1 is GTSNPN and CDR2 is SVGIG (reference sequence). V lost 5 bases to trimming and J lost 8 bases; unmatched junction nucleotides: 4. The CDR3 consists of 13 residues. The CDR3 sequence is CAWDRDRGHEQFF. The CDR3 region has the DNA TGTGCCTGGGACCGGGACAGGGGGCATGAGCAGTTCTTC.

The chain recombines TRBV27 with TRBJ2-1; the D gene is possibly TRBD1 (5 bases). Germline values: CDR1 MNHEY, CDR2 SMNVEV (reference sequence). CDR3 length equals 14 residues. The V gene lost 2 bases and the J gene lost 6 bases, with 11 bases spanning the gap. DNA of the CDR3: TGTGCCAGCAGTTTACTTCCAGGGATCAATGAGCAGTTCTTC. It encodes CASSLLPGINEQFF.

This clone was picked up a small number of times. The CDR3 loop is CASSVDSSQPQHF. As DNA, the CDR3 is TGTGCCAGCAGCGTGGACAGTTCCCAGCCCCAGCATTTT. The chain combines TRBV9 with TRBJ1-5; TRBD1 is a possible D gene (6 bases). The germline V gene encodes CDR1 SGDLS and CDR2 YYNGEE. Trimming pared 2 bases from V and 7 bases from J, leaving 10 bases between. This CDR3 has 13 amino acids.

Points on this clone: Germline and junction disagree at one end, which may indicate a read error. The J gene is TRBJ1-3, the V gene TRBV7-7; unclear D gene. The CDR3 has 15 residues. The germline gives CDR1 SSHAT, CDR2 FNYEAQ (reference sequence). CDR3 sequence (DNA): TGTGCTAGCAGCTTAGACCCGAGCTCTGGAAACACCATATATTTT. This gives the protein CASSLDPSSGNTIYF.

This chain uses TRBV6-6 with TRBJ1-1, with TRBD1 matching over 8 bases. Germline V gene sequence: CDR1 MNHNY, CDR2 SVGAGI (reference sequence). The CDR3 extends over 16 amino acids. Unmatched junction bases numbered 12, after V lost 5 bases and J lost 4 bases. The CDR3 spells CASSHRPGQVSTEAFF. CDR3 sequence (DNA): TGTGCCAGCAGTCACCGACCGGGACAGGTCTCCACTGAAGCTTTCTTT.

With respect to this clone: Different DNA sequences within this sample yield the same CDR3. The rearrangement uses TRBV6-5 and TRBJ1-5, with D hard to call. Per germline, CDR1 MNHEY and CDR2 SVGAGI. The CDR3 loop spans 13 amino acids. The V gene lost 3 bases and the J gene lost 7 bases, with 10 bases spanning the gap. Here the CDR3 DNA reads TGTGCCAGCAGTTATCGGGAAGGACAGCCCCAGCATTTT. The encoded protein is CASSYREGQPQHF.